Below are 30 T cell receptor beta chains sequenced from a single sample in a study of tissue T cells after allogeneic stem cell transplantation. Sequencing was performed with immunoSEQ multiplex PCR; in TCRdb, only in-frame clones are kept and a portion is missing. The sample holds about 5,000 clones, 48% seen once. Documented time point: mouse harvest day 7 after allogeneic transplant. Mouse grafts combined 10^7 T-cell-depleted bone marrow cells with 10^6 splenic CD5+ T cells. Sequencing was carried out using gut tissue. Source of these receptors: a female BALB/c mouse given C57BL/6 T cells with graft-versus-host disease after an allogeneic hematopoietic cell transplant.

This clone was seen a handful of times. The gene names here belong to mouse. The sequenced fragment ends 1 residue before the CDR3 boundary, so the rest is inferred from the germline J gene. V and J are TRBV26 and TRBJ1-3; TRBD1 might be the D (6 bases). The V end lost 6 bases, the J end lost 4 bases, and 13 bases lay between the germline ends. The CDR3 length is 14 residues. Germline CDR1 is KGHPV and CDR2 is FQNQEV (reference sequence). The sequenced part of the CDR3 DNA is TGTGCCAGCAGCGAACAGGGTTACGGAAATACGCTCTAT. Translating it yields CASSEQGYGNTLY. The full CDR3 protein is CASSEQGYGNTLYF. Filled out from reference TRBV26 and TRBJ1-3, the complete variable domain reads NSKVIQTPRYLVKGQGQKAKMRCIPEKGHPVVFWYQQNKNNEFKFLINFQNQEVLQQIDMTEKRFSAECPSNSPCSLEIQSSEAGDSALYLCASSEQGYGNTLYFGEGSRLIVV.

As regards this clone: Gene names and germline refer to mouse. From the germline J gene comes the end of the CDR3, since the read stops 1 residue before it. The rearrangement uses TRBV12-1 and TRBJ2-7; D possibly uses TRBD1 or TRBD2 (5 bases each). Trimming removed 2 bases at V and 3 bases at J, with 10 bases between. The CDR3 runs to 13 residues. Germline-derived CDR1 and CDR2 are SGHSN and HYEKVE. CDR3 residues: CASSRDRLYEQYF. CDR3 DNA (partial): TGTGCCAGCTCTCGGGACCGCCTCTATGAACAGTAC.

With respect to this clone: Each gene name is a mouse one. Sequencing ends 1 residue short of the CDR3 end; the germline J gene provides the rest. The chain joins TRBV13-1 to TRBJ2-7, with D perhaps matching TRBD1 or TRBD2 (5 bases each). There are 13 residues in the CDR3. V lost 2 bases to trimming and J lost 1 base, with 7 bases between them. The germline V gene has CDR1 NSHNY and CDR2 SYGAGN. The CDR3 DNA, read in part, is TGTGCCAGCAGTGAGCGGGGGTCCTATGAACAGTAC. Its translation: CASSERGSYEQY. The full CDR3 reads CASSERGSYEQYF.

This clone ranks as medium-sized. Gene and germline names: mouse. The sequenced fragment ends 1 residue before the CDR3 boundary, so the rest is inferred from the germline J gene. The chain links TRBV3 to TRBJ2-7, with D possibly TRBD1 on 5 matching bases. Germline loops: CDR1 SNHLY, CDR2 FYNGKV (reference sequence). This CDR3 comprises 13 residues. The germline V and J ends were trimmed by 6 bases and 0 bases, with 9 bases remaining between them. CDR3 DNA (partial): TGTGCCAGCAGTCCAGGGAGCTCCTATGAACAGTAC. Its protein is CASSPGSSYEQY. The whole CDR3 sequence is CASSPGSSYEQYF.

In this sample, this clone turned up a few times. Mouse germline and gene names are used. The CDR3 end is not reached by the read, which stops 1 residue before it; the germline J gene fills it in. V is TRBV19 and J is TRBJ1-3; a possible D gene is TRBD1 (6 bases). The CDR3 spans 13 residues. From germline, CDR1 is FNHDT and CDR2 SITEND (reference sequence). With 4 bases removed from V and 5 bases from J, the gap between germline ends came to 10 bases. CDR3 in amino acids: CASSPGTRNTLYF. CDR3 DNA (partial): TGTGCCAGCAGTCCAGGGACAAGAAATACGCTCTAT.

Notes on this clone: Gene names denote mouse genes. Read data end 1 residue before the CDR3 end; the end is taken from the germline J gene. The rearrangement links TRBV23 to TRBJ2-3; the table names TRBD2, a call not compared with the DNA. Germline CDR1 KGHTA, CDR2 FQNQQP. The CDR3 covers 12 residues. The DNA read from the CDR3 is TGCTCCGGGGACTGGGGCGCAGAAACGCTGTAT. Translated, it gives CSGDWGAETLY. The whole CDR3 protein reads CSGDWGAETLYF.

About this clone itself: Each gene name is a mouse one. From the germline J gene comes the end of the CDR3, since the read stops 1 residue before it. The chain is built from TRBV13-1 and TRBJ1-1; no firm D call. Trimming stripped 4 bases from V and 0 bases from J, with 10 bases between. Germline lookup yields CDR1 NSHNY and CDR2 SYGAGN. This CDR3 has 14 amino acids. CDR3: CASSLRAANTEVFF. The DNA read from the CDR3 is TGTGCCAGCAGTCTTCGGGCTGCAAACACAGAAGTCTTC.

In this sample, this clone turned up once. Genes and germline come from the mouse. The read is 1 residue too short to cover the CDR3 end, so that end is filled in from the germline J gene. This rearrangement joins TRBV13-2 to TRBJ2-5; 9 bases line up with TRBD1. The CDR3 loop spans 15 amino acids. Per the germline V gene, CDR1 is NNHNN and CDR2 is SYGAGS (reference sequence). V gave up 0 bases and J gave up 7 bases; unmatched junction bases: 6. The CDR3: CASGDAWDRVYTQYF. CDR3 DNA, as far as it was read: TGTGCCAGCGGTGATGCTTGGGACAGGGTATACACCCAGTAC.

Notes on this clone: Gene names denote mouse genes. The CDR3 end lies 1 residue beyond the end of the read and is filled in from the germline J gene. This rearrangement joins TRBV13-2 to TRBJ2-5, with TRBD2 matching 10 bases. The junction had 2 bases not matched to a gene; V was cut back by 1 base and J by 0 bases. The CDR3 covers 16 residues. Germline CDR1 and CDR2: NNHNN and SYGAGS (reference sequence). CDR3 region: CASGDTGGVNQDTQYF. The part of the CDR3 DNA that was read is TGTGCCAGCGGTGATACTGGGGGGGTTAACCAAGACACCCAGTAC.

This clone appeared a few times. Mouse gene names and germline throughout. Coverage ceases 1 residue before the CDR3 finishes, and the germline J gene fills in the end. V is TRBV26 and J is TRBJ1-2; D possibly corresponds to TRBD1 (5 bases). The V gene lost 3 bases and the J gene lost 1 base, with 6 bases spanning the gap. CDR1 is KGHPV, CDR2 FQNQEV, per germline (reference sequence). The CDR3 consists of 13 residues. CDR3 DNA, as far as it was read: TGTGCCAGCAGTCTAGGACAAAACTCCGACTACACC. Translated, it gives CASSLGQNSDYT. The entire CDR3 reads CASSLGQNSDYTF.

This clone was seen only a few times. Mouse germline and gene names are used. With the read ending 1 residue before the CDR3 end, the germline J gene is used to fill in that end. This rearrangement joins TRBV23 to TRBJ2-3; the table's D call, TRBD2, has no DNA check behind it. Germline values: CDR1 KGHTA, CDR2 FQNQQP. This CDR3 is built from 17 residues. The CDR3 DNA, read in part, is TGCTCCAGCAGTCAAAAGGGCTGGGGGCCTAGTGCAGAAACGCTGTAT. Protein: CSSSQKGWGPSAETLY. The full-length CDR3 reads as CSSSQKGWGPSAETLYF.

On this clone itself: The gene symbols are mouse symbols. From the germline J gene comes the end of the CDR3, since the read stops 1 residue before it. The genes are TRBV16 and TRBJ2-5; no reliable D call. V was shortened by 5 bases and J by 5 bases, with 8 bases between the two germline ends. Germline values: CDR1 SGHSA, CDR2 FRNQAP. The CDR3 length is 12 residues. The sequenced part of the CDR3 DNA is TGTGCAAGCAGCCTCACGGGAGACACCCAGTAC. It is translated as CASSLTGDTQY. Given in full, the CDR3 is CASSLTGDTQYF.

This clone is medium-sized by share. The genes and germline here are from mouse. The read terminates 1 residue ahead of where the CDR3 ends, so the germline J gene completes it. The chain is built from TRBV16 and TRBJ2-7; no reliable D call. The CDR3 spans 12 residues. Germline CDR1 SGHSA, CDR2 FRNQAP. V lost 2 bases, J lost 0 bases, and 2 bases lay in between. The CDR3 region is CASSLSSYEQYF. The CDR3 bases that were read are TGTGCAAGCAGCTTAAGCTCCTATGAACAGTAC.

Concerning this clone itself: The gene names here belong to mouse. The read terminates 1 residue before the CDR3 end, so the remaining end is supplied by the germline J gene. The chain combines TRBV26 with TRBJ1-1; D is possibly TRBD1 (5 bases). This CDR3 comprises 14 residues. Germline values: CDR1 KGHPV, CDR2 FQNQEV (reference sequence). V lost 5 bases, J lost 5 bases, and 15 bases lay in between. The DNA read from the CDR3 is TGTGCCAGCAGTAGCACGAGGGGCAGAACAGAAGTCTTC. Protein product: CASSSTRGRTEVF. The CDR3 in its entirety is CASSSTRGRTEVFF.

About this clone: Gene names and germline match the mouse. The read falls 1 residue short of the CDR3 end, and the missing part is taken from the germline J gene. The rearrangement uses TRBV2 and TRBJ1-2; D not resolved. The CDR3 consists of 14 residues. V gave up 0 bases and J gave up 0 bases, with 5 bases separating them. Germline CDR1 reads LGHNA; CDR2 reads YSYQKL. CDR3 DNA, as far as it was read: TGTGCCAGCAGCCAAGATCTCGCAAACTCCGACTACACC. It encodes CASSQDLANSDYT. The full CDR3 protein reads CASSQDLANSDYTF.

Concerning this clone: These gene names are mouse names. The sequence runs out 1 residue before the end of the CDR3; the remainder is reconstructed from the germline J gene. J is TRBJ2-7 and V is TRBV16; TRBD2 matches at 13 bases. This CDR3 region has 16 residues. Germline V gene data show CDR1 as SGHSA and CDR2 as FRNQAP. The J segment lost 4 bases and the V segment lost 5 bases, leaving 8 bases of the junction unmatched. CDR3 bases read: TGTGCAAGCAGCCCCGGACAGGGACTGGGGGGGTATGAACAGTAC. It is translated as CASSPGQGLGGYEQY. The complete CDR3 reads CASSPGQGLGGYEQYF.

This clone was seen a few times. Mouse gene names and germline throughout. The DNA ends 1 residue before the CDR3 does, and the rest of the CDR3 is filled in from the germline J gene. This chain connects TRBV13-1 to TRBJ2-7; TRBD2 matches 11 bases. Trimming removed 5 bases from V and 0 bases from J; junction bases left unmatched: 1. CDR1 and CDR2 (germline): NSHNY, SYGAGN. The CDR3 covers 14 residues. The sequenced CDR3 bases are TGTGCCAGCAGGGACTGGGGGGTCTCCTATGAACAGTAC. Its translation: CASRDWGVSYEQY. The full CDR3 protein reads CASRDWGVSYEQYF.

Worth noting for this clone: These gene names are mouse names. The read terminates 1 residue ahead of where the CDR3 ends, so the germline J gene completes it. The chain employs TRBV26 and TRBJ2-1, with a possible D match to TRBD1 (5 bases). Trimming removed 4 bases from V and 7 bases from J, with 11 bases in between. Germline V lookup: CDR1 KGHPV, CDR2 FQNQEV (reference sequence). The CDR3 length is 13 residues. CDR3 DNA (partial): TGTGCCAGCAGTCGAGCAGGGATGGCTGAGCAGTTC. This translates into CASSRAGMAEQF. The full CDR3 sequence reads CASSRAGMAEQFF. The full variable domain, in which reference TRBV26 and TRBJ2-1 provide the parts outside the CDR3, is NSKVIQTPRYLVKGQGQKAKMRCIPEKGHPVVFWYQQNKNNEFKFLINFQNQEVLQQIDMTEKRFSAECPSNSPCSLEIQSSEAGDSALYLCASSRAGMAEQFFGPGTRLTVL.

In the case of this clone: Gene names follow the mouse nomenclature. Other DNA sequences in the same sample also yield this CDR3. CDR3 DNA (partial): TGTGCCAGCAGTCTGCGGGACTGGGGGTATGAACAGTAC. Its translation is CASSLRDWGYEQY. The entire CDR3 protein reads CASSLRDWGYEQYF. V gene TRBV26 combines with J gene TRBJ2-7, with 11 bases aligning to TRBD2. Read sequence stops 1 residue before the CDR3 end, and the germline J gene provides the missing end. Germline lookup yields CDR1 KGHPV and CDR2 FQNQEV (reference sequence). Trimming cost V 2 bases and J 4 bases; bases outside gene matches: 1. The CDR3 length is 14 residues.

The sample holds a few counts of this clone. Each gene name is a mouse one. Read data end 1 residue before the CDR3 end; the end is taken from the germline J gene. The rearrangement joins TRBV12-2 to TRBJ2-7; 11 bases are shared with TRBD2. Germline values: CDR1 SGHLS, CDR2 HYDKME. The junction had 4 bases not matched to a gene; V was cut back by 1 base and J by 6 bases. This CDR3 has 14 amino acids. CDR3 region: CASSLGDWGIEQYF. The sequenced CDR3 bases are TGTGCCAGCTCTCTTGGGGACTGGGGGATTGAACAGTAC. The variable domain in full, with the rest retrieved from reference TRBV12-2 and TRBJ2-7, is NSGVVQSPRYIIKGKGERSILKCIPISGHLSVAWYQQTQGQELKFFIQHYDKMERDKGNLPSRFSVQQFDDYHSEMNMSALELEDSAVYFCASSLGDWGIEQYFGPGTRLTVL.

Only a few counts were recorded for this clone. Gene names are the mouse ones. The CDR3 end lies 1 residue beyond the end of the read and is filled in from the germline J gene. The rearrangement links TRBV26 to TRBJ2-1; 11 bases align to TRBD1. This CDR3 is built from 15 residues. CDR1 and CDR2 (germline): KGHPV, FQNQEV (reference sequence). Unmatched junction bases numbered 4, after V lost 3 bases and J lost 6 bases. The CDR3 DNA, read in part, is TGTGCCAGCAGTCTCGGGACAGGGGGGGGTGCTGAGCAGTTC. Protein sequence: CASSLGTGGGAEQF. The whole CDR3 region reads CASSLGTGGGAEQFF.

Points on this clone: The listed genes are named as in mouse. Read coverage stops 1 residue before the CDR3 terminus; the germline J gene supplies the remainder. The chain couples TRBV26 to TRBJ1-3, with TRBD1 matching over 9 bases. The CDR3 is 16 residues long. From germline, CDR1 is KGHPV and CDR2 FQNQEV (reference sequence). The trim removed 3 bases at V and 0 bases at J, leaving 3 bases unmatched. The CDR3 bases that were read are TGTGCCAGCAGTCTCCGGGACAGGGCTTCTGGAAATACGCTCTAT. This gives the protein CASSLRDRASGNTLY. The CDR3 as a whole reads CASSLRDRASGNTLYF.

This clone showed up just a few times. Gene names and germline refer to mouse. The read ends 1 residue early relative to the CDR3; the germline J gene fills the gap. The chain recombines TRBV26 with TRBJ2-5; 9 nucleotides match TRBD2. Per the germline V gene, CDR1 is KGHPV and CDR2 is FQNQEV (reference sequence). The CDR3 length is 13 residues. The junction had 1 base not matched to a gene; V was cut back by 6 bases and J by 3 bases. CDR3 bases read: TGTGCCAGCAGGACTGGGGGTCAAGACACCCAGTAC. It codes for CASRTGGQDTQY. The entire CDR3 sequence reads CASRTGGQDTQYF.

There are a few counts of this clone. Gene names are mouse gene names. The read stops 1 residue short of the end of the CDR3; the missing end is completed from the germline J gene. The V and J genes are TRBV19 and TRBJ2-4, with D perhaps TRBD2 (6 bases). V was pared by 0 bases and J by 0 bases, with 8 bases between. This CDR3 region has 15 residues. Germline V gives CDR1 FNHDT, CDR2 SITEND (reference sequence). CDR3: CASSIGGGSQNTLYF. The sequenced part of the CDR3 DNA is TGTGCCAGCAGTATAGGTGGGGGTAGTCAAAACACCTTGTAC.

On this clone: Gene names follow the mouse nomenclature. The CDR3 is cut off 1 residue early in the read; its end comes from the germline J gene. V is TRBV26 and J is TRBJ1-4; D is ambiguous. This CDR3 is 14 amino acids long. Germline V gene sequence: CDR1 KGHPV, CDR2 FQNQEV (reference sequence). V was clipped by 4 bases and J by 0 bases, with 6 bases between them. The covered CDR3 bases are TGTGCCAGCAGTCGGCAGGTTTCCAACGAAAGATTATTT. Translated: CASSRQVSNERLF. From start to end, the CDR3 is CASSRQVSNERLFF.

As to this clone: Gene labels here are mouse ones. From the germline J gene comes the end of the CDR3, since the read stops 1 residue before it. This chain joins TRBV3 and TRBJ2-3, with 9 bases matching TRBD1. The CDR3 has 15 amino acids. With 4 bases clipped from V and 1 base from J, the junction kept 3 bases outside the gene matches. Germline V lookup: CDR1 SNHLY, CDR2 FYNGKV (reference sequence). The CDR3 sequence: CASSYRGRGAETLYF. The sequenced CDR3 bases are TGTGCCAGCAGCTACAGGGGGCGCGGTGCAGAAACGCTGTAT.

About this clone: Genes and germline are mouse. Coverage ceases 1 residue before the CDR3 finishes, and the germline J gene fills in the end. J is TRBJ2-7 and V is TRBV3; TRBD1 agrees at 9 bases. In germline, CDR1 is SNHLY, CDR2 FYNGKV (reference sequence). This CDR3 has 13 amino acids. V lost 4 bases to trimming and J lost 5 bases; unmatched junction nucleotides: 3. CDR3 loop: CASSSGTGHEQYF. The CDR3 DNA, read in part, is TGTGCCAGCAGCTCAGGGACAGGGCATGAACAGTAC.

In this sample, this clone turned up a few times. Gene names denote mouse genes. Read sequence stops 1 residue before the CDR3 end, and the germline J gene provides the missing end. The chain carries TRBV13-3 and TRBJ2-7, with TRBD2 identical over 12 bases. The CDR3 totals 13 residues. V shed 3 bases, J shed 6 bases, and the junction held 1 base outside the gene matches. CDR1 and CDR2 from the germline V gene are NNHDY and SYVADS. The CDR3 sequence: CASSGTGGGEQYF. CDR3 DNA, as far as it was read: TGTGCCAGCAGTGGGACTGGGGGGGGTGAACAGTAC.

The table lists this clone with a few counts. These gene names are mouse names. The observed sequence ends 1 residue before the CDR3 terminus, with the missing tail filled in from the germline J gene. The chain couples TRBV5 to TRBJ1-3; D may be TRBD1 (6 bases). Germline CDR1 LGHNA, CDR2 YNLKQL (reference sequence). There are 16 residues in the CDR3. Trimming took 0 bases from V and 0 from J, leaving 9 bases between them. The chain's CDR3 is CASSQERTDSGNTLYF. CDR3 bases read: TGTGCCAGCAGCCAAGAGCGGACAGATTCTGGAAATACGCTCTAT.

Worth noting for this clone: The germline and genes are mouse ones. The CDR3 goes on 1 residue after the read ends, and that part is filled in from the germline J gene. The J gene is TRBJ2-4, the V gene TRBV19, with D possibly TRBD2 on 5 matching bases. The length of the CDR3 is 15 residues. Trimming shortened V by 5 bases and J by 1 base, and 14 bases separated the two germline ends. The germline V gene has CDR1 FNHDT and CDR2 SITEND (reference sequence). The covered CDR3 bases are TGTGCCAGCAGGCCACACTATGGGGGTCAAAACACCTTGTAC. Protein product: CASRPHYGGQNTLY. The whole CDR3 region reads CASRPHYGGQNTLYF.